This is a list of T cell receptor beta chains from one sample in a study of post-analysis software for immune sequencing data. TCRdb reprocessed the PCR reads with MiXCR, giving one entry per CDR3 protein. The table shows some 890,000 distinct CDR3 sequences, with approximately 53% occurring only once. Sequences were obtained from blood. The origin of the receptors is a girl aged 10 to 17 with multiple sclerosis. CDR3s include the opening cysteine and the closing phenylalanine or tryptophan. Each record gives: CDR3 length, clone size, V gene, D gene, J gene, CDR3 protein, CDR3 DNA. The D gene is left open where the match is weak. Some rows mark clone size as missing; the rest say once, few, many or name a class of expanded clone.

CDR3 length: 15; clone size: once; V gene: TRBV20-1; D gene: TRBD1; J gene: TRBJ1-1; CDR3 protein: CSARGDRGVDTEAFF; CDR3 DNA: TGCAGTGCTAGAGGGGACAGGGGGGTCGACACTGAAGCTTTCTTT
CDR3 length: 13; clone size: -; V gene: TRBV2; D gene: TRBD1; J gene: TRBJ1-2; CDR3 protein: CASRMTGEYGYTF; CDR3 DNA: TGTGCCAGCAGGATGACAGGGGAGTATGGCTACACCTTC
CDR3 length: 13; clone size: -; V gene: TRBV20-1; D gene: -; J gene: TRBJ2-7; CDR3 protein: CSASSQGGYEQYF; CDR3 DNA: TGCAGTGCTAGTAGCCAGGGCGGGTACGAGCAGTACTTC
CDR3 length: 14; clone size: -; V gene: TRBV25-1; D gene: -; J gene: TRBJ1-2; CDR3 protein: CASSEGGALGGYTF; CDR3 DNA: TGTGCCAGCAGTGAAGGGGGGGCGCTGGGAGGCTACACCTTC
CDR3 length: 12; clone size: few; V gene: TRBV20-1; D gene: -; J gene: TRBJ2-7; CDR3 protein: CSAQKPAWEQYF; CDR3 DNA: TGCAGTGCTCAGAAGCCCGCTTGGGAGCAGTACTTC
CDR3 length: 13; clone size: -; V gene: TRBV20-1; D gene: -; J gene: TRBJ2-1; CDR3 protein: CSARDSLSNEQFF; CDR3 DNA: TGCAGTGCCCGGGACTCCCTTAGCAATGAGCAGTTCTTC
CDR3 length: 13; clone size: few; V gene: TRBV29-1; D gene: -; J gene: TRBJ1-5; CDR3 protein: CSVESDVGQPQHF; CDR3 DNA: TGCAGCGTTGAAAGTGACGTTGGGCAGCCCCAGCATTTT
CDR3 length: 13; clone size: -; V gene: TRBV3-1; D gene: -; J gene: TRBJ2-1; CDR3 protein: CASSGTRYNEQFF; CDR3 DNA: TGTGCCAGCAGCGGGACTCGGTACAATGAGCAGTTCTTC
CDR3 length: 13; clone size: few; V gene: TRBV6-1; D gene: -; J gene: TRBJ2-4; CDR3 protein: CASSDLAKNIQYF; CDR3 DNA: TGTGCCAGCAGTGACCTAGCCAAAAACATTCAGTACTTC
CDR3 length: 15; clone size: -; V gene: TRBV7-8; D gene: -; J gene: TRBJ2-5; CDR3 protein: CASSPRGLSFGEQYF; CDR3 DNA: TGTGCCAGCAGCCCCAGGGGACTGTCCTTCGGGGAGCAGTACTTC
CDR3 length: 13; clone size: -; V gene: TRBV20-1; D gene: TRBD1; J gene: TRBJ2-7; CDR3 protein: CSATRTGGYEQYF; CDR3 DNA: TGCAGTGCTACAAGGACAGGGGGCTACGAGCAGTACTTC
CDR3 length: 15; clone size: -; V gene: TRBV29-1; D gene: -; J gene: TRBJ2-1; CDR3 protein: CSVRRYPLSYNEQFF; CDR3 DNA: TGCAGCGTTAGGAGATATCCCCTTTCCTACAATGAGCAGTTCTTC
CDR3 length: 15; clone size: -; V gene: TRBV11-2; D gene: -; J gene: TRBJ1-5; CDR3 protein: CASSLGSRGDQPQHF; CDR3 DNA: TGTGCCAGCAGCTTAGGGTCCAGGGGCGATCAGCCCCAGCATTTT
CDR3 length: 13; clone size: once; V gene: TRBV20-1; D gene: TRBD1; J gene: TRBJ1-5; CDR3 protein: CSAQDRGDQPQHF; CDR3 DNA: TGCAGTGCCCAGGACAGGGGCGATCAGCCCCAGCATTTT
CDR3 length: 16; clone size: -; V gene: TRBV24-1; D gene: -; J gene: TRBJ2-1; CDR3 protein: CTTSEKGGGFYNEQFF; CDR3 DNA: TGTACCACCAGTGAGAAGGGGGGGGGCTTCTACAATGAGCAGTTCTTC
CDR3 length: 14; clone size: -; V gene: TRBV29-1; D gene: -; J gene: TRBJ1-3; CDR3 protein: CSVDRSGPGNTIYF; CDR3 DNA: TGCAGCGTTGACAGGTCAGGGCCTGGAAACACCATATATTTT
CDR3 length: 15; clone size: -; V gene: TRBV6-6; D gene: -; J gene: TRBJ1-5; CDR3 protein: CASSIPGGSNQPQHF; CDR3 DNA: TGTGCCAGTTCTATCCCCGGAGGAAGCAATCAGCCCCAGCATTTT
CDR3 length: 14; clone size: -; V gene: TRBV7-2; D gene: -; J gene: TRBJ2-7; CDR3 protein: CASSLYDRSYEQYF; CDR3 DNA: TGTGCCAGCAGCCTCTACGACCGCTCCTACGAGCAGTACTTC